The 28 T cell receptor beta chains given below trace back to one sample, sequenced in a study of blood T cell repertoires in COVID-19. Clones were sequenced by immunoSEQ multiplex PCR, and TCRdb holds only the in-frame ones, with some missing. The sample comprises fewer than 120,000 clones, about 75% of which are singletons, and 15% to 20% rests with the top ten. Sequencing was carried out using peripheral blood. The receptors were sampled from a woman aged 80 or over with active or convalescent COVID-19.

This clone has more than one count but fewer than ten. The chain couples TRBV29-1 to TRBJ2-1; perhaps TRBD1 as D (6 bases). This CDR3 comprises 12 residues. Trimming pared 3 bases from V and 7 bases from J, leaving 10 bases between. The germline V gene has CDR1 SQVTM and CDR2 ANQGSEA. CDR3 sequence reads: CSVEGRGNEQFF. The CDR3 DNA is TGCAGCGTTGAGGGTAGGGGGAATGAGCAGTTCTTC.

CDR3 bases: TGTGCCACGGGGGATTGGGGCACAGATACGCAGTATTTT. Protein product: CATGDWGTDTQYF. The rearrangement joins TRBV12-3 or TRBV12-4 to TRBJ2-3; TRBD2 is a possible D gene (6 bases). The V and J ends lost 10 bases and 1 base respectively, with 12 bases between them. CDR3 size: 13 residues.

In DNA form, the CDR3 reads TGTGCCAGCTCTAGGGGCTTTGAGGCTTTCTTT. Amino acid sequence: CASSRGFEAFF. The V call is TRBV7-2, the J call TRBJ1-1, with D maybe TRBD1 (5 bases). There are 11 residues in the CDR3. Trimming took 8 bases from V and 11 from J, leaving 15 bases between them. From germline, CDR1 is SGHTA and CDR2 FQGNSA.

V gene TRBV19 combines with J gene TRBJ2-1, with D maybe TRBD2 (6 bases). CDR1 and CDR2 from the germline V gene are LNHDA and SQIVND (reference sequence). This CDR3 spans 16 amino acids. V was pared by 6 bases and J by 5 bases, with 20 bases between. The CDR3 sequence is CASRTQRSGLNNEQFF. The CDR3, as DNA: TGTGCCAGTAGGACGCAGAGGAGCGGGCTTAACAATGAGCAGTTCTTC.

V and J are TRBV28 and TRBJ1-1; 10 bases align to TRBD1. V was clipped by 4 bases and J by 7 bases; unmatched bases: 6. The V gene's germline CDR1 is MDHEN and CDR2 SYDVKM. The CDR3 runs to 14 residues. The CDR3 loop reads CASSSMGTGDEAFF. In DNA form, the CDR3 reads TGTGCCAGCAGTTCCATGGGGACAGGGGATGAAGCTTTCTTT.

The chain is built from TRBV3-1 (or the pseudogene TRBV3-2) and TRBJ2-5; 11 positions agree with TRBD2. Looked up from germline, CDR1 is LGHDT and CDR2 is YNNKEL (reference sequence). With V trimmed by 0 bases and J by 4 bases, 7 bases remained unmatched. There are 17 residues in the CDR3. For the CDR3, the DNA is TGTGCCAGCAGCCAAGATTGGAGCCTAGCGGGAGGAGAGACCCAGTACTTC. It encodes CASSQDWSLAGGETQYF.

This clone was seen a handful of times. This chain uses TRBV6-2 or TRBV6-3 with TRBJ1-6; TRBD1 matches at 7 bases. The J segment lost 7 bases and the V segment lost 2 bases, leaving 5 bases of the junction unmatched. CDR1 and CDR2 from the germline V gene are MNHEY and SVGEGT. The length of the CDR3 is 15 residues. The CDR3 region is CASSYQGQSNSPLHF. The CDR3 nucleotides are TGTGCCAGCAGTTACCAGGGACAGTCGAATTCACCCCTCCACTTT.

The rearrangement links TRBV5-8 to TRBJ1-4; the match to TRBD1 covers 8 bases. J gave up 8 bases and V 4 bases, and 4 bases lay outside the gene matches. The CDR3 sequence is 13 residues long. Germline V CDR1 and CDR2: SGHTS, YDEGEE. CDR3 protein: CASSHRDREKLFF. The DNA of the CDR3 is TGTGCCAGCAGCCACCGGGACAGGGAAAAACTGTTTTTT.

This chain links TRBV27 with TRBJ2-7; D is possibly TRBD2 (6 bases). Trimming stripped 0 bases from V and 3 bases from J, with 27 bases between. The germline V gene encodes CDR1 MNHEY and CDR2 SMNVEV (reference sequence). The CDR3 spans 20 residues. The CDR3 DNA reads as TGTGCCAGCAGTTTATCGGTTGGTAGCGGCAGTCCCGAAGGGGACTACGAGCAGTACTTC. This translates into CASSLSVGSGSPEGDYEQYF.

CDR3: CASTRTGNQPQHF. CDR3 coding DNA: TGTGCCAGTACTAGGACAGGGAATCAGCCCCAGCATTTT. The genes are TRBV19 and TRBJ1-5; 8 bases are a match to TRBD1. V lost 7 bases to trimming and J lost 4 bases; unmatched junction nucleotides: 3. The CDR3 is made up of 13 amino acids. Germline V CDR1 and CDR2: LNHDA, SQIVND (reference sequence).

The CDR3 coding sequence is TGCGCCAGCAGCCTCGCGATAGCGGGAGGGGTTTCCTACGAGCAGTACTTC. Encoded protein: CASSLAIAGGVSYEQYF. This sequence joins TRBV4-1 and TRBJ2-7; 11 bases agree with TRBD2. The J segment lost 1 base and the V segment lost 4 bases, leaving 9 bases of the junction unmatched. The CDR3 totals 17 residues. CDR1 MGHRA and CDR2 YSYEKL come from the germline V gene.

This clone was observed a few times. The chain carries TRBV2 and TRBJ2-1, with a weak D call TRBD2 (6 bases). This CDR3 is built from 13 residues. V shed 7 bases and J shed 4 bases, with 11 bases lying between them. From germline, CDR1 is SNHLY and CDR2 FYNNEI. The CDR3 loop is CASNWRDYNEQFF. DNA of the CDR3: TGTGCCAGCAATTGGAGGGATTACAATGAGCAGTTCTTC. The full variable domain, rest sourced from reference TRBV2 and TRBJ2-1, is EPEVTQTPSHQVTQMGQEVILRCVPISNHLYFYWYRQILGQKVEFLVSFYNNEISEKSEIFDDQFSVERPDGSNFTLKIRSTKLEDSAMYFCASNWRDYNEQFFGPGTRLTVL.

V and J are TRBV4-1 and TRBJ2-7; 8 bases match TRBD2. Germline V gene data show CDR1 as MGHRA and CDR2 as YSYEKL. This CDR3 contains 19 residues. Unmatched junction bases numbered 14, after V lost 1 base and J lost 0 bases. CDR3 DNA sequence: TGCGCCAGCAGCCAAGTCGGCGGGAGGAACCGTATGAGCTCCTACGAGCAGTACTTC. This sequence encodes CASSQVGGRNRMSSYEQYF.

V is TRBV7-6 and J is TRBJ1-3; a possible D gene is TRBD1 (5 bases). CDR1 and CDR2 (germline): SGHVS, FNYEAQ. V was clipped by 5 bases and J by 0 bases, with 8 bases between them. This CDR3 region has 14 residues. The CDR3 sequence: CASSPQGSGNTIYF. The DNA of the CDR3 is TGTGCCAGCAGCCCTCAGGGCTCTGGAAACACCATATATTTT.

The chain couples TRBV5-1 to TRBJ2-1; 14 bases are a match to TRBD2. The germline V gene encodes CDR1 SGHRS and CDR2 YFSETQ. The V segment lost 3 bases and the J segment 9 bases; nucleotides outside the gene matches: 5. This CDR3 has 15 residues. DNA for the CDR3: TGCGCCAGCAGCTGGGGACTAGCGGGAGCGGGTGAGCAGTTCTTC. This codes for CASSWGLAGAGEQFF.

In its sample, this clone was seen a few times. J is TRBJ1-1 and V is TRBV28; the D gene is possibly TRBD1 (6 bases). Germline V gives CDR1 MDHEN, CDR2 SYDVKM. With 10 bases removed from V and 7 bases from J, the gap between germline ends came to 13 bases. The CDR3 sequence is 11 residues long. The CDR3 here is CATKRGFEAFF. The DNA of the CDR3 is TGTGCCACAAAGAGGGGGTTTGAAGCTTTCTTT.

The CDR3 DNA reads TGTGCCAGCAGCCTCCTAACAGATACGCAGTATTTT. Residues: CASSLLTDTQYF. The chain couples TRBV3-1 (or the pseudogene TRBV3-2) to TRBJ2-3; D remains ambiguous. The V gene's germline CDR1 is LGHDT and CDR2 YNNKEL (reference sequence). V was trimmed by 4 bases and J by 3 bases, leaving 5 bases between them. The CDR3 runs 12 residues.

This clone occurred once. The chain carries TRBV5-1 and TRBJ2-3; 7 nucleotides align to TRBD1. V shed 4 bases and J 0 bases; nucleotides not matched to a gene: 5. The CDR3 length is 15 residues. Germline V lookup: CDR1 SGHRS, CDR2 YFSETQ. The CDR3 DNA reads as TGCGCCAGCAGCGGCCAGACAGGGAGCACAGATACGCAGTATTTT. This codes for CASSGQTGSTDTQYF.

The chain has TRBV30 and TRBJ1-1, with D hard to call. This CDR3 comprises 13 residues. Germline CDR1 and CDR2: GTSNPN and SVGIG (reference sequence). Trimming took 3 bases from V and 11 from J, leaving 19 bases between them. CDR3 residues: CAWSLTRGSRAFF. Written as DNA, the CDR3 is TGTGCCTGGAGCTTAACTCGCGGTAGTCGGGCTTTCTTT. Combining the CDR3 with reference TRBV30 and TRBJ1-1 gives the whole variable domain SQTIHQWPATLVQPVGSPLSLECTVEGTSNPNLYWYRQAAGRGLQLLFYSVGIGQISSEVPQNLSASRPQDRQFILSSKKLLLSDSGFYLCAWSLTRGSRAFFGQGTRLTVV.

Worth noting for this clone: Other nucleotide sequences from this sample produce the same CDR3. The chain links TRBV5-1 to TRBJ1-6, with D possibly matching TRBD1 (6 bases). V lost 0 bases, J lost 10 bases, and 11 bases lay in between. Germline lookup yields CDR1 SGHRS and CDR2 YFSETQ. The CDR3 spans 14 residues. This CDR3 is CASSLGQGKSPLHF. CDR3 in DNA: TGCGCCAGCAGCTTGGGGCAGGGGAAATCACCCCTCCACTTT.

V and J are TRBV28 and TRBJ2-1; possible D gene TRBD1, 5 bases. The CDR3 length is 15 residues. V lost 2 bases, J lost 1 base, and 9 bases lay in between. The germline V gene has CDR1 MDHEN and CDR2 SYDVKM. In nucleotides, the CDR3 is TGTGCCAGCAGTTTACCACAGGAGTCCTACAATGAGCAGTTCTTC. This gives the protein CASSLPQESYNEQFF.

The chain has TRBV7-8 and TRBJ1-3, with 8 bases lining up with TRBD1. The CDR3 sequence is 16 residues long. V was pared by 8 bases and J by 1 base, with 10 bases of the junction left unmatched. The germline V gene encodes CDR1 SGHVS and CDR2 FQNEAQ. CDR3 sequence reads: CASQLMQGASGNTIYF. The CDR3, as DNA: TGTGCCAGCCAGCTTATGCAGGGGGCTTCTGGAAACACCATATATTTT.

The chain has TRBV19 and TRBJ2-2; D uncertain. Trimming removed 7 bases from V and 0 bases from J, with 9 bases in between. The CDR3 has 14 amino acids. Germline V lookup: CDR1 LNHDA, CDR2 SQIVND (reference sequence). The CDR3 loop reads CASMLLANTGELFF. The CDR3 coding sequence is TGTGCCAGTATGCTTCTAGCGAACACCGGGGAGCTGTTTTTT.

V gene TRBV9 combines with J gene TRBJ2-1, with D possibly being TRBD2 (5 bases). The germline V gene has CDR1 SGDLS and CDR2 YYNGEE. V lost 4 bases and J lost 2, with 13 bases in between. This CDR3 contains 15 residues. CDR3 region: CASSYGEGTYNEQFF. The CDR3 DNA sequence: TGTGCCAGCAGCTACGGGGAAGGGACCTACAATGAGCAGTTCTTC.

V usage is TRBV18 and J usage is TRBJ2-2; D perhaps matches TRBD1 (6 bases). The CDR3 contains 14 residues. Germline V gene lookup returns CDR1 KGHSH and CDR2 LQKENI. V dropped 4 bases and J dropped 0 bases, with 6 bases sitting between them. The CDR3 sequence: CASSQGANTGELFF. The CDR3 DNA sequence: TGTGCCAGCTCACAGGGGGCGAACACCGGGGAGCTGTTTTTT.

This sequence joins TRBV7-2 and TRBJ1-4; D gene uncertain. V shed 5 bases and J shed 11 bases, with 18 bases lying between them. CDR1 SGHTA and CDR2 FQGNSA come from the germline V gene. CDR3 size: 14 residues. CDR3 in amino acids: CASSPGIREAKLFF. The CDR3 coding sequence is TGTGCCAGCAGCCCCGGTATCCGGGAAGCGAAACTGTTTTTT.

This rearrangement joins TRBV30 to TRBJ1-6; weak D call: TRBD1 (5 bases). The germline V gene encodes CDR1 GTSNPN and CDR2 SVGIG (reference sequence). The length of the CDR3 is 14 residues. V lost 5 bases to trimming and J lost 5 bases, with 13 bases between them. CDR3 region: CAWSTVWNNSPLHF. As DNA, the CDR3 is TGTGCCTGGTCGACAGTCTGGAATAATTCACCCCTCCACTTT.

This chain links TRBV21-1 with TRBJ2-3; the table names TRBD1, a call not compared with the DNA. TRBV21-1 is designated a pseudogene. This CDR3 comprises 18 residues. DNA for the CDR3: TGTGCCAGCAAGAAAGGGACAGCAAAAAAGCGTAGCACAGATACGCAGTATTTT. Amino acid sequence: CASKKGTAKKRSTDTQYF.